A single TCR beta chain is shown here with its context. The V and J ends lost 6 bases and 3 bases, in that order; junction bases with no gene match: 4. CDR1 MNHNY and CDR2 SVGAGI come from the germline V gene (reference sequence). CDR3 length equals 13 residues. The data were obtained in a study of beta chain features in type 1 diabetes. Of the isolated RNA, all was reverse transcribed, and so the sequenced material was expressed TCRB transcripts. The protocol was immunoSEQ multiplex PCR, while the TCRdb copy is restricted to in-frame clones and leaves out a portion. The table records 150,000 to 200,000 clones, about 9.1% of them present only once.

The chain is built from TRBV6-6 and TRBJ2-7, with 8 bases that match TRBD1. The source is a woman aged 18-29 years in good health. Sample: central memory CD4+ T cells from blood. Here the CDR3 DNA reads TGTGCCAGCAGACGGACAGGGAACTACGAGCAGTACTTC. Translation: CASRRTGNYEQYF.